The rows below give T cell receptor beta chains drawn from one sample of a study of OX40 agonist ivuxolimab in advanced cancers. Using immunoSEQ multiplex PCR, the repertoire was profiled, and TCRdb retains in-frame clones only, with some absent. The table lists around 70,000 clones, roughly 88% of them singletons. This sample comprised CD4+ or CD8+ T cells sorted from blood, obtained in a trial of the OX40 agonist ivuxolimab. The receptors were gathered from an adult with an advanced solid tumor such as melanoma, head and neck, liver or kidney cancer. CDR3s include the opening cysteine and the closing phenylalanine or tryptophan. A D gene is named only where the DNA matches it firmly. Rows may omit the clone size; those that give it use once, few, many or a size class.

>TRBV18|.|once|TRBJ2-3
CASSPRNTDTQYF
TGTGCCAGCTCACCTAGGAACACAGATACGCAGTATTTT
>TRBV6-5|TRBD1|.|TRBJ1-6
CASSGQGEGNSPLHF
TGTGCCAGCAGTGGACAGGGCGAGGGTAATTCACCCCTCCACTTT
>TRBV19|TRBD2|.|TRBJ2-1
CASGGSSGGSTVQFF
TGTGCCAGTGGCGGGAGTAGCGGGGGATCCACGGTGCAGTTCTTC
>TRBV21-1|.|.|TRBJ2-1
CASSWTGRTYNEQFF
TGTGCCAGCAGCTGGACTGGCAGGACCTACAATGAGCAGTTCTTC
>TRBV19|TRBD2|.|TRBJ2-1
CASLGTSGGYNEQFF
TGTGCCAGCCTTGGGACTAGCGGGGGGTACAATGAGCAGTTCTTC
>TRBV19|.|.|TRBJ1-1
CASTPRGGFNTEAFF
TGTGCCAGTACCCCAAGGGGCGGTTTTAACACTGAAGCTTTCTTT
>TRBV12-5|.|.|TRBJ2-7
CASGVGRSYEQYF
TGTGCTAGTGGTGTCGGACGAAGCTACGAGCAGTACTTC
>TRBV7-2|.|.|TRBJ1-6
CASSSETLSPLHF
TGTGCCAGCAGCTCGGAGACACTTTCACCCCTCCACTTT
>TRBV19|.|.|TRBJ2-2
CASKHPRDTGELFF
TGTGCCAGTAAACACCCTAGGGACACCGGGGAGCTGTTTTTT
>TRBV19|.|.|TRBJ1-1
CASSPLTGESPEAFF
TGTGCCAGTAGTCCCCTTACCGGGGAAAGCCCTGAAGCTTTCTTT
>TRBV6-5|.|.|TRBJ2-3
CASSYSYTQYF
TGTGCCAGCAGTTACTCCTATACGCAGTATTTT
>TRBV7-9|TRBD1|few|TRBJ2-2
CASSPRTGETGELFF
TGTGCCAGCAGCCCCAGGACAGGGGAAACCGGGGAGCTGTTTTTT
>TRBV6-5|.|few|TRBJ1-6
CASGGRDNSPLHF
TGTGCCAGCGGAGGCAGAGATAATTCACCCCTCCACTTT
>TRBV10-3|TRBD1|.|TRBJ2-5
CAISPLRQGAREQYF
TGTGCCATCAGCCCTCTCCGGCAGGGGGCAAGGGAGCAGTACTTC
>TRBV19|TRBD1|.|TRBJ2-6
CASSGQDSGANVLTF
TGTGCCAGTAGTGGACAGGACTCTGGGGCCAACGTCCTGACTTTC
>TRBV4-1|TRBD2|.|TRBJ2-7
CASSQERPGLYYEQYF
TGCGCCAGCAGCCAAGAAAGACCGGGACTATACTACGAGCAGTACTTC
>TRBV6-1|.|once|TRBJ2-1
CASSPLTGGSEQFF
TGTGCCAGCAGTCCTCTAACCGGAGGGAGTGAGCAGTTCTTC
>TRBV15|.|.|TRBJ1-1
CATSPQGTEAFF
TGTGCCACCAGTCCTCAGGGCACTGAAGCTTTCTTT
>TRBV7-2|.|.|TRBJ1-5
CASSGGLRQPQHF
TGTGCCAGCAGCGGGGGACTACGACAGCCCCAGCATTTT
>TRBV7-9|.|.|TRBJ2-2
CASSLEEPTGELFF
TGTGCCAGCAGCTTAGAAGAGCCCACCGGGGAGCTGTTTTTT
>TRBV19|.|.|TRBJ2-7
CASEGGYEQYF
TGTGCCAGCGAAGGGGGGTACGAGCAGTACTTC
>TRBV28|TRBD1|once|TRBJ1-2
CASSSGTGDYYGYTF
TGTGCCAGCAGTTCCGGGACAGGTGATTACTATGGCTACACCTTC
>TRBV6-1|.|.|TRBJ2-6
CATYQESSGANVLTF
TGTGCCACCTACCAAGAAAGCTCTGGGGCCAACGTCCTGACTTTC
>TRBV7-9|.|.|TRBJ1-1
CASSLVSRINTEAFF
TGTGCCAGCAGCTTAGTAAGCAGGATAAACACTGAAGCTTTCTTT
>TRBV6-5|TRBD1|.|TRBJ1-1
CASSDGQGHTEAFF
TGTGCCAGCAGTGACGGACAGGGACACACTGAAGCTTTCTTT
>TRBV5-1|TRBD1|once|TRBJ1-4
CASSLDTGGEKLFF
TGCGCCAGCAGCTTAGACACAGGGGGGGAAAAACTGTTTTTT
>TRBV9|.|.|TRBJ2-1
CASSDPGQQFF
TGTGCCAGCAGCGATCCGGGACAGCAGTTCTTC
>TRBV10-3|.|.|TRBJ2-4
CASTADPENIQYF
TGTGCCAGTACAGCGGACCCTGAAAACATTCAGTACTTC
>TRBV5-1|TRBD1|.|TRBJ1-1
CASSLDRIRGLNTEAFF
TGCGCCAGCAGCTTGGACAGGATCAGGGGGCTGAACACTGAAGCTTTCTTT
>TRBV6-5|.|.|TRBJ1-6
CASSYSAALSDSPLHF
TGTGCCAGCAGTTACTCAGCAGCACTAAGCGATTCACCCCTCCACTTT
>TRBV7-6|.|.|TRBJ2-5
CASSPRTNRETQYF
TGTGCCAGCAGCCCCCGGACTAATCGAGAGACCCAGTACTTC
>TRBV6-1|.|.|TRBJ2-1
CASKTPSYNEQFF
TGTGCCAGCAAGACACCTTCCTACAATGAGCAGTTCTTC
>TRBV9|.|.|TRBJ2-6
CASSGDSGANVLTF
TGTGCCAGCAGCGGGGACTCTGGGGCCAACGTCCTGACTTTC
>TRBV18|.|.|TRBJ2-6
CASSRRTATGANVLTF
TGTGCCAGCTCACGTCGGACAGCAACTGGGGCCAACGTCCTGACTTTC
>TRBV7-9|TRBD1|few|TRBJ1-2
CASSFRDRGLYGYTF
TGTGCCAGCAGCTTCCGGGACAGGGGGCTCTATGGCTACACCTTC
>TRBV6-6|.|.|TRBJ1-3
CASSRDTRNTIYF
TGTGCCAGCAGCCGAGACACTCGAAACACCATATATTTT
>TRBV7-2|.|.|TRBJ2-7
CASSFRDEQYF
TGTGCCAGCAGCTTCAGAGACGAGCAGTACTTC
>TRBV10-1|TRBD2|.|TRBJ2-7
CATWGLAGGYRYEQYF
TGCGCCACCTGGGGACTAGCGGGGGGTTATCGCTACGAGCAGTACTTC
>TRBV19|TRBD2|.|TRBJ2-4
CASASGDVKNIQYF
TGTGCCAGTGCGAGCGGGGATGTCAAAAACATTCAGTACTTC
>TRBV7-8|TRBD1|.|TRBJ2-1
CASSLQGVRNEQFF
TGTGCCAGCAGCTTACAGGGGGTTAGGAATGAGCAGTTCTTC
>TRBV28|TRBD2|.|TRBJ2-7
CASSFETSGTYEQYF
TGTGCCAGCAGTTTTGAGACTAGCGGGACCTACGAGCAGTACTTC
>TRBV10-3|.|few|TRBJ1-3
CAITQSSGNTIYF
TGTGCCATCACCCAGAGCTCTGGAAACACCATATATTTT